This T cell receptor beta chain originates from a study of blood T cell repertoires in COVID-19. Study-wide background: Spain, Italy and the United States supplied samples that represented acute and convalescent COVID-19.

V was trimmed by 8 bases and J by 5 bases, leaving 7 bases between them. Germline V lookup: CDR1 SNHLY, CDR2 FYNNEI. This CDR3 is built from 11 residues. Generated by immunoSEQ multiplex PCR, the TCRdb table keeps only in-frame clones and is missing some. Of approximately 160,000 clones in the sample, approximately 80% were seen once. The chain combines TRBV2 with TRBJ1-5, with D perhaps TRBD1 (6 bases). The receptor comes from a woman of 80 years or more with active or convalescent COVID-19. Sample: peripheral blood. The CDR3 sequence: CASGGDQPQHF. The CDR3 nucleotides are TGTGCCAGCGGGGGCGATCAGCCCCAGCATTTT.